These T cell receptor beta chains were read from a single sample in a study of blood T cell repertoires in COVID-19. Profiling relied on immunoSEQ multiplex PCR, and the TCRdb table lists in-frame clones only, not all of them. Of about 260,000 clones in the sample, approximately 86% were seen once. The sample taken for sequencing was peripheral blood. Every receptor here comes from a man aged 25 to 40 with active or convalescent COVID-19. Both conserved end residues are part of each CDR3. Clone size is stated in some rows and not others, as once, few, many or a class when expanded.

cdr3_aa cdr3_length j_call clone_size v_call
CASSKTRVYEQYF 13 TRBJ2-7 NA TRBV27
CASSSDSPEQYF 12 TRBJ2-7 NA TRBV6-2/TRBV6-3
CAISESGENTEAFF 14 TRBJ1-1 NA TRBV10-3
CASSNIDRPTGELFF 15 TRBJ2-2 NA TRBV5-5
CASSNSGGTYEQYF 14 TRBJ2-7 NA TRBV6-5
CASSALYGTEGYTF 14 TRBJ1-2 once TRBV7-2
CATGQGGLGNQPQHF 15 TRBJ1-5 few TRBV10-3
CATSHGQGDSGANVLTF 17 TRBJ2-6 NA TRBV15
CAWSQDSEQFF 11 TRBJ2-1 NA TRBV30
CASSLKGGNQPQHF 14 TRBJ1-5 few TRBV13
CASRPLDNYEQYF 13 TRBJ2-7 NA TRBV5-1
CASRTASGNTIYF 13 TRBJ1-3 once TRBV12-3/TRBV12-4
CASSVERGGTGELFF 15 TRBJ2-2 NA TRBV9
CASSQVAVGSNQPQHF 16 TRBJ1-5 NA TRBV4-2
CASSPSWTGNTEAFF 15 TRBJ1-1 NA TRBV18